This T cell receptor (beta chain) was recorded in a study of regulatory T cells in long-lasting Graves disease. Germline CDR1 LGHDT, CDR2 YNNKEL (reference sequence). V shed 0 bases, J shed 7 bases, and the junction held 3 bases outside the gene matches. The CDR3 totals 15 residues. As to time point: newly diagnosed GD, antithyroid drugs for less than 3 months. PBMC-derived RNA was used for the TCR library. TCR beta libraries were built with iRepertoire HTBI primers and Arm-PCR of CDR3 regions. TCRdb re-derived calls from the multiplex PCR reads in MiXCR, one entry per CDR3 protein. The table shows a few hundred thousand distinct CDR3 sequences, with around 15% occurring only once. This same sample was also taken into another study, of T cells in Graves' hyperthyroidism and ophthalmopathy. That investigation notes: Ophthalmopathy got predicted by the model a median about 6.7 months before its onset.

The receptor's source is a man between 40 and 49 years old with Graves disease. The starting material was peripheral blood mononuclear cells (PBMCs), obtained at new diagnosis, from a patient treated with antithyroid drugs. The chain combines TRBV3-1 with TRBJ2-1, with 10 positions matching TRBD1. In DNA form, the CDR3 reads TGTGCCAGCAGCCAAGATAGGACAGGGGGTAATGAGCAGTTCTTC. The encoded protein is CASSQDRTGGNEQFF.